This T cell receptor (beta chain) was sequenced for a study of PD-1 blockade in classical Hodgkin lymphoma. Sequenced by immunoSEQ multiplex PCR; TCRdb stores in-frame clones only, minus some. Here the sample spans around 50,000 clones, under 95% being singletons. CDR3 length: 15 residues. J was trimmed by 6 bases and V by 3 bases; bases with no gene match: 2. Germline V gene data show CDR1 as SGHNT and CDR2 as YYREEE (reference sequence). Time point in this sample: newly diagnosed, previously untreated cHL patient sample. Sequencing input: peripheral blood mononuclear cells (PBMCs). This sequence joins TRBV5-4 and TRBJ2-1; 14 bases map to TRBD2. The TCR comes from a human donor with classical Hodgkin lymphoma. The CDR3 protein is CASSWGLAGVNEQFF. DNA of the CDR3: TGTGCCAGCAGCTGGGGACTAGCGGGAGTCAATGAGCAGTTCTTC.